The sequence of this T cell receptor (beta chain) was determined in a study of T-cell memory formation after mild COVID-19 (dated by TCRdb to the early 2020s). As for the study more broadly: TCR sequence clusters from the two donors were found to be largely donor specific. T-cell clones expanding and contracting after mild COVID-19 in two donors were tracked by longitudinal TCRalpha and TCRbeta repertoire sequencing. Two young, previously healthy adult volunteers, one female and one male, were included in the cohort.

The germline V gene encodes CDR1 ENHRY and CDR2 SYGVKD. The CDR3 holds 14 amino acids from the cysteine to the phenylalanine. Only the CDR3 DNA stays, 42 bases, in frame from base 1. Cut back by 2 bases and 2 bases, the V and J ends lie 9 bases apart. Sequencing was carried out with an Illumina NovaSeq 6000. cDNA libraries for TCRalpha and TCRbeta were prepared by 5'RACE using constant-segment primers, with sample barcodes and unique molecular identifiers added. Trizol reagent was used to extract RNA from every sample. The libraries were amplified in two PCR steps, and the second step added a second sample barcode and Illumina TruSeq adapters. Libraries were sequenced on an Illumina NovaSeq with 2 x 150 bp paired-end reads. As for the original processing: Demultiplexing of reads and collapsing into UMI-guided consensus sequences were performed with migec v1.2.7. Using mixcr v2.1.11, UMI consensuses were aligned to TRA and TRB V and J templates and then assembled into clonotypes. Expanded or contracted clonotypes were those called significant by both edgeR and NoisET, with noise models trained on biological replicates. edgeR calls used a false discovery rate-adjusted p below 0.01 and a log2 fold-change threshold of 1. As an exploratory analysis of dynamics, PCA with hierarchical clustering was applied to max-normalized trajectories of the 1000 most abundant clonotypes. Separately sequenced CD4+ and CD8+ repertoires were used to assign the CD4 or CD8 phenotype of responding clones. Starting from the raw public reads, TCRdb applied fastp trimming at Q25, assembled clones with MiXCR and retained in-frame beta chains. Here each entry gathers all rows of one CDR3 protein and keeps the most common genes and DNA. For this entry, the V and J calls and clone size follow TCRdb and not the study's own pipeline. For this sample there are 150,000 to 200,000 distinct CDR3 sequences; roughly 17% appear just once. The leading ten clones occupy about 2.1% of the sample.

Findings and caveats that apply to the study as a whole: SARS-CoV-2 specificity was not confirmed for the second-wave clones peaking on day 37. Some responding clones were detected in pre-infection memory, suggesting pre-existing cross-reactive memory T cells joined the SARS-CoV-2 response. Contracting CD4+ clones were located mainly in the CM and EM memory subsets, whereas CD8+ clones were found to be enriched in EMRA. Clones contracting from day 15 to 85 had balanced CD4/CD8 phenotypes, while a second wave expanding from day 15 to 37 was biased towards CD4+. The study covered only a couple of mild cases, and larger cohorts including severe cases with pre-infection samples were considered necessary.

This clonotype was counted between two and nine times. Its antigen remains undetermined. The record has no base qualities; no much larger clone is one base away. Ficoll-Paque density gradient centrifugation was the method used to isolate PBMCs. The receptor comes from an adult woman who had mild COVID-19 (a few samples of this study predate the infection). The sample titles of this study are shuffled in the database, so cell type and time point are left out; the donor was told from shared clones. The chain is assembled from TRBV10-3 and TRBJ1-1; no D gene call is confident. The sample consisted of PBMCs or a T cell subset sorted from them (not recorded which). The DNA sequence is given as TGTGCCATCAGTGAGAGTGTAGACAACACTGAAGCTTTCTTT. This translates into CAISESVDNTEAFF.